This is a list of T cell receptor beta chains from one sample in a study of cytomegalovirus exposure and HLA in healthy donors. Only in-frame clones appear in the TCRdb table, and some are missing; sequencing was by immunoSEQ multiplex PCR. Here the sample spans more than 90,000 clones, more than 70% being singletons. Sample: PBMCs. These receptors came from a young man in good health and CMV-seronegative. The CDR3 runs from the conserved cysteine through the conserved F or W. A D gene is named only where the DNA matches it firmly. For some rows the clone size is stated as once, few or many, or as a class when expanded; others skip it.

cdr3_aa,cdr3_nt,v_call,d_call,clone_size,j_call
CASSSGPGQGIYEQYF,TGTGCCAGCAGCTCGGGGCCGGGACAGGGGATCTACGAGCAGTACTTC,TRBV5-4,TRBD1,-,TRBJ2-7
CASRYRGNRDNPEAFF,TGTGCCAGCAGGTACCGGGGAAACCGGGACAACCCTGAAGCTTTCTTT,TRBV6-5,-,-,TRBJ1-1
CASSLPGSGASTDTQYF,TGTGCCAGCAGCTTACCGGGTAGCGGAGCTAGCACAGATACGCAGTATTTT,TRBV7-9,-,-,TRBJ2-3
CASSGTADQETQYF,TGTGCCAGCAGCGGGACAGCCGACCAAGAGACCCAGTACTTC,TRBV9,-,-,TRBJ2-5
CASSPTLETGFNEKLFF,TGCGCCAGCAGCCCTACACTCGAGACAGGGTTTAATGAAAAACTGTTTTTT,TRBV5-1,TRBD1,-,TRBJ1-4
CASSLRTGGTGELFF,TGTGCCAGCAGCCTTAGGACAGGCGGAACCGGGGAGCTGTTTTTT,TRBV7-9,TRBD1,-,TRBJ2-2
CASSGTSGSMEQYF,TGTGCCAGCAGTGGGACTAGCGGTAGTATGGAGCAGTACTTC,TRBV25-1,TRBD2,few,TRBJ2-7
CASSYTGTYYNEQFF,TGTGCCAGCAGCTATACCGGGACATATTACAATGAGCAGTTCTTC,TRBV7-9,-,-,TRBJ2-1
CASSLESGPQFF,TGTGCCAGCAGCTTAGAGTCTGGGCCCCAGTTCTTC,TRBV7-6,-,-,TRBJ2-1
CAWSVGQVGAAFF,TGTGCCTGGAGTGTGGGACAGGTCGGTGCAGCTTTCTTT,TRBV30,TRBD1,few,TRBJ1-1
CASSLWRQETQYF,TGTGCCAGCAGCTTATGGCGGCAAGAGACCCAGTACTTC,TRBV7-7,-,-,TRBJ2-5
CAWSGEQESYGYTF,TGTGCCTGGAGTGGGGAACAGGAATCTTATGGCTACACCTTC,TRBV30,-,-,TRBJ1-2
CASSDPGTGYESGGELFF,TGCGCCAGCAGCGACCCCGGGACAGGGTATGAGAGCGGCGGGGAGCTGTTTTTT,TRBV5-1,TRBD1,-,TRBJ2-2
CASSGGGRTDTQYF,TGTGCCAGCAGTGGCGGGGGCCGTACAGATACGCAGTATTTT,TRBV2,-,-,TRBJ2-3
CASTISGGGSYEQYF,TGTGCCAGCACCATCTCAGGAGGCGGTTCCTACGAGCAGTACTTC,TRBV28,-,-,TRBJ2-7
CASSPPGVGLNEQFF,TGTGCCAGCAGCCCGCCGGGGGTGGGATTGAATGAGCAGTTCTTC,TRBV28,-,-,TRBJ2-1
CASSLDRLYANEQYF,TGTGCCAGCAGCTTAGATCGGTTATACGCCAACGAGCAGTACTTC,TRBV7-2,-,-,TRBJ2-7
CASSLSGTGRATQYF,TGTGCCAGCAGTTTATCCGGGACAGGAAGAGCTACGCAGTATTTT,TRBV27,TRBD1,-,TRBJ2-3
CASSPPLVAGELFF,TGTGCCAGCTCACCACCATTAGTCGCCGGGGAGCTGTTTTTT,TRBV18,-,-,TRBJ2-2
CAWTVTLNYGYTF,TGTGCCTGGACAGTGACTCTTAACTATGGCTACACCTTC,TRBV30,-,-,TRBJ1-2
CASSEFPLGGYTF,TGTGCCAGCTCGGAATTCCCTCTAGGAGGCTACACCTTC,TRBV27,-,once,TRBJ1-2
CASSLAGYYGYTF,TGTGCCAGCAGCTTGGCCGGGTACTATGGCTACACCTTC,TRBV5-6,-,once,TRBJ1-2
CASSLYLAGGNQPQHF,TGTGCCAGCAGCTTATATTTAGCAGGGGGAAACCAGCCCCAGCATTTT,TRBV7-9,TRBD1,-,TRBJ1-5
CAWSVPGGNRYF,TGTGCCTGGAGTGTACCCGGGGGTAATCGGTACTTC,TRBV30,-,-,TRBJ2-7
CASRQWVNTEAFF,TGTGCCAGCCGACAGTGGGTGAACACTGAAGCTTTCTTT,TRBV10-3,-,few,TRBJ1-1